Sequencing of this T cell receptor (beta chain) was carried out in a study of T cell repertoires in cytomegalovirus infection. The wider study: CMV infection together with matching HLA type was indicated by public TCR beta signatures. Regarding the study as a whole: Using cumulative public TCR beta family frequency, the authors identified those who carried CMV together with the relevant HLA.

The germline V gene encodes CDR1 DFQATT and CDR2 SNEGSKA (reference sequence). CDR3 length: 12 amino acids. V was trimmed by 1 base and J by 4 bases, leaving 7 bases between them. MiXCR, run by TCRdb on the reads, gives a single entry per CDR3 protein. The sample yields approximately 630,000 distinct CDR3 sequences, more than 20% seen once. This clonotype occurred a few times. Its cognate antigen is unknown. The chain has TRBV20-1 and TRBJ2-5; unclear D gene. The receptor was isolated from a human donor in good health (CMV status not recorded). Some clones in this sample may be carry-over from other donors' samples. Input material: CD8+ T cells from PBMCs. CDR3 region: CSARGRRETQYF. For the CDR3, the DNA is TGCAGTGCTAGAGGCAGGCGAGAGACCCAGTACTTC.